Listed below are T cell receptor beta chains from one sample, sequenced in a study of blood T cell repertoires in COVID-19. Some clones are missing from TCRdb's copy, which holds only in-frame ones; the method was immunoSEQ multiplex PCR. The repertoire holds around 100,000 clones, around 82% seen once, with roughly 6.3% in the top ten. The sample consisted of peripheral blood. These TCRs come from a man aged 55 to 70 with acute or convalescent COVID-19. The CDR3 runs from the conserved cysteine through the conserved F or W. The D gene is left open where the match is weak. Clone size is stated in some rows and not others, as once, few, many or a class when expanded.

clone_size j_call d_call v_call cdr3_aa cdr3_nt
NA TRBJ1-2 NA TRBV20-1 CSARSVEGYTF TGCAGTGCTAGATCGGTTGAAGGCTACACCTTC
NA TRBJ1-1 NA TRBV18 CASSPPHSPNTEAFF TGTGCCAGCTCACCACCACACAGCCCGAACACTGAAGCTTTCTTT
once TRBJ2-1 TRBD1 TRBV19 CASTSGGHYNEQFF TGTGCCAGTACCTCAGGGGGCCATTACAATGAGCAGTTCTTC
NA TRBJ1-1 TRBD1 TRBV2 CASSTQGADTEAFF TGTGCCAGCAGTACACAGGGGGCGGACACTGAAGCTTTCTTT
NA TRBJ1-6 NA TRBV5-1 CASSLQGRNSPLHF TGCGCCAGCAGCTTACAGGGTAGGAATTCACCCCTCCACTTT
NA TRBJ1-2 TRBD1 TRBV2 CASRQRTGGNYGYTF TGTGCCAGCAGACAAAGGACAGGGGGCAACTATGGCTACACCTTC
NA TRBJ1-2 TRBD1 TRBV27 CASSFSRGSGYTF TGTGCCAGCAGTTTTAGCAGGGGGTCTGGCTACACCTTC
NA TRBJ1-2 NA TRBV19 CASSIDSGRHVTF TGTGCCAGTAGTATAGATAGTGGCCGACACGTCACCTTC
NA TRBJ1-2 NA TRBV5-6 CASSSQGYGYTF TGTGCCAGCAGCTCACAGGGTTACGGCTACACCTTC
NA TRBJ2-1 NA TRBV11-3 CASSLVQEGRRGEQFF TGTGCCAGCAGCTTAGTTCAGGAGGGGAGAAGAGGCGAGCAGTTCTTC
NA TRBJ2-7 NA TRBV7-3 CASSFGGQNEQYF TGTGCCAGCAGCTTTGGCGGTCAGAACGAGCAGTACTTC
NA TRBJ1-4 NA TRBV18 CASSKTEINEKLFF TGTGCCAGCTCAAAGACAGAGATTAATGAAAAACTGTTTTTT
NA TRBJ1-1 NA TRBV12-5 CASGLVLSREGAEAFF TGTGCTAGTGGTTTGGTTCTAAGCAGGGAGGGTGCTGAAGCTTTCTTT
NA TRBJ2-4 NA TRBV27 CASSFGYF TGTGCCAGCAGTTTCGGGTACTTC
NA TRBJ2-1 TRBD1 TRBV7-3 CASSPGTGPYNEQFF TGTGCCAGCAGCCCCGGGACAGGGCCCTACAATGAGCAGTTCTTC
NA TRBJ1-1 NA TRBV9 CASSVEQNTEAFF TGTGCCAGCAGCGTCGAACAGAACACTGAAGCTTTCTTT
NA TRBJ1-1 NA TRBV4-1 CASSQDRGTEAFF TGCGCCAGCAGCCAAGACAGGGGCACTGAAGCTTTCTTT
NA TRBJ2-3 NA TRBV4-1 CASSQERTLDTQYF TGCGCCAGCAGCCAAGAAAGGACATTAGATACGCAGTATTTT
NA TRBJ1-2 NA TRBV5-6 CASSERQVPGVGYTF TGTGCCAGCAGCGAAAGACAGGTGCCCGGGGTTGGCTACACCTTC
NA TRBJ2-2 NA TRBV6-4 CASSDLITGELFF TGTGCCAGCAGTGACCTAATCACCGGGGAGCTGTTTTTT
once TRBJ1-5 NA TRBV15 CATSRDIGGDQPQHF TGTGCCACCAGCAGAGATATTGGGGGCGATCAGCCCCAGCATTTT
NA TRBJ1-3 NA TRBV18 CASSPLENTIYF TGTGCCAGCTCGCCCTTGGAGAACACCATATATTTT
NA TRBJ1-3 NA TRBV9 CASSVASNSLNTIYF TGTGCCAGCAGCGTAGCGAGCAACTCCCTAAACACCATATATTTT
NA TRBJ1-2 TRBD1 TRBV10-3 CAISERDGTGLSYTF TGTGCCATCAGTGAGCGGGACGGGACAGGGCTTAGCTACACCTTC
NA TRBJ1-2 NA TRBV7-3 CASSFSPAGYGYTF TGTGCCAGCAGCTTTTCACCAGCGGGCTATGGCTACACCTTC
NA TRBJ1-2 TRBD1 TRBV2 CASRVQGADYGYTF TGTGCCAGCAGGGTACAGGGGGCTGACTATGGCTACACCTTC
NA TRBJ1-6 NA TRBV13 CASSLGKGGTSPLHF TGTGCCAGCAGCTTAGGGAAGGGAGGTACTTCACCCCTCCACTTT
NA TRBJ2-6 NA TRBV4-3 CASSQDRGSGANVLTF TGCGCCAGCAGCCAAGATCGGGGCTCTGGGGCCAACGTCCTGACTTTC
few TRBJ2-2 TRBD1 TRBV3-1/TRBV3-2 CASSQVGTGKGTGELFF TGTGCCAGCAGCCAAGTGGGGACAGGGAAGGGCACCGGGGAGCTGTTTTTT
NA TRBJ2-3 TRBD2 TRBV7-2 CASSLVFYGTSGGTDTQYF TGTGCCAGCAGCTTAGTGTTTTATGGGACTAGCGGGGGTACAGATACGCAGTATTTT
NA TRBJ1-1 NA TRBV21-1 CASSKETGKNTEAFF TGTGCCAGCAGCAAAGAGACAGGAAAGAACACTGAAGCTTTCTTT
NA TRBJ1-5 TRBD1 TRBV11-2 CASSNGTASNQPQHF TGTGCCAGCAGCAACGGGACAGCTAGCAATCAGCCCCAGCATTTT
NA TRBJ1-1 TRBD1 TRBV18 CASSPATGEPEAFF TGTGCCAGCTCACCAGCTACAGGGGAACCTGAAGCTTTCTTT
NA TRBJ1-2 NA TRBV4-3 CASSQERYSRDNYGYTF TGCGCCAGCAGCCAAGAAAGGTACAGTCGAGATAACTATGGCTACACCTTC
NA TRBJ2-6 NA TRBV6-2/TRBV6-3 CASSSAGAGANVLTF TGTGCCAGCAGCTCCGCAGGGGCTGGGGCCAACGTCCTGACTTTC
NA TRBJ1-5 NA TRBV5-1 CASRTDLGNQPQHF TGCGCCAGCAGGACAGACCTGGGCAATCAGCCCCAGCATTTT
NA TRBJ2-7 NA TRBV10-3 CAIITTAYEQYF TGTGCCATCATCACGACAGCGTACGAGCAGTACTTC
NA TRBJ2-7 TRBD1 TRBV24-1 CATSDQQGGEQYF TGTGCCACCAGTGATCAACAGGGGGGCGAGCAGTACTTC
NA TRBJ1-5 NA TRBV19 CASSIERTATYQPQHF TGTGCCAGTAGTATAGAAAGGACAGCGACCTATCAGCCCCAGCATTTT
NA TRBJ1-1 NA TRBV7-3 CASSLRGGDTEAFF TGTGCCAGCAGCTTAAGGGGAGGGGACACTGAAGCTTTCTTT
NA TRBJ1-5 NA TRBV6-5 CASSYSQGSNQPQHF TGTGCCAGCAGTTACAGCCAGGGAAGCAATCAGCCCCAGCATTTT